Listed below are T cell receptor beta chains from one sample, sequenced in a study of cytomegalovirus exposure and HLA in healthy donors. Measured with immunoSEQ multiplex PCR; TCRdb has only the in-frame clones, and not every one. The sample holds 250,000 to 350,000 clones, around nine tenths seen once. Sequenced material: PBMCs. The receptors derive from a woman in her late teens or twenties in good health and CMV-seronegative. CDR3s leave out the opening cysteine and the closing phenylalanine or tryptophan.

>TRBV29-1
SVELAGETQY
>TRBV10-3
AISAQGGRNQPQH
>TRBV7-3
ASSLKDTRGVPYNEQF
>TRBV7-9
SSSYLTVQGSPLH
>TRBV29-1
SVLTGGLAGYT
>TRBV19
ASSGRTAFNTEAF
>TRBV13
ASSFRTGQETQY
>TRBV10-1
ASSEERGGNTDTQY
>TRBV9
ASSGHRELHYGYT
>TRBV5-3
ARSSTRGQRINYGYT
>TRBV6-5
ASSYSGGTHHRRY
>TRBV19
ASSIETSSNYGYT
>TRBV9
ASSVDLRTEAF
>TRBV5-8
ASSFGGSGNTIY
>TRBV9
ASSASGTGTDTQY
>TRBV5-1
ASSLGGTGREHGYT
>TRBV25-1
ASSKGGGYIYGYT
>TRBV5-8
ASSGDSYEQY
>TRBV27
ASSALRDRAYEQY
>TRBV25-1
ASSERTPSEGGGGYT
>TRBV2
ASSEGFGWDSVQETQY
>TRBV5-4
ASSLGLAGVSYEQY
>TRBV2
ASSGRFHRARFMNTEAF
>TRBV7-9
SSSSTLDRVRSPLH
>TRBV10-1
ASPEGVLYRVRQETQY
>TRBV30
AKTRGRNTEAF
>TRBV10-2
ASKPAGGQAQY
>TRBV4-1
ASSQVSLNTEAF
>TRBV27
VRPACGYEKLF
>TRBV5-6
ASSFRSGTGYTQPQH
>TRBV11-2
ASSRVGLAGENEQF
>TRBV10-3
AIKGHGSNTEAF
>TRBV27
ASRVLKSSYNEQF
>TRBV6-1
ASSSDRVYGYT
>TRBV7-6
ASSLPGQYYEQY
>TRBV2
ASSAQGLYEQY
>TRBV10-2
ASSRFGTSGGTDTQY
>TRBV7-3
ASSLSTGPYNEQF
>TRBV2
ASTLVRVGGYT
>TRBV10-2
ASSYRLAGAPGDYNEQF
>TRBV29-1
SVERGAETQY
>TRBV2
AGSDGVNTEAF
>TRBV6-5
ASSLRLYEQY
>TRBV30
AWTIRGADTQY
>TRBV7-9
SSSPRRGTSHEQY
>TRBV10-2
ASQQGSSGNTIY
>TRBV6-4
ASSDERTSTDTQY
>TRBV5-8
ASSLIGTFISGANVLT
>TRBV6-5
ASSSIKVGDGTEAF
>TRBV11-2
ASSPRGSNNYGYT
>TRBV7-2
ASSLLFGGLAIHEQY
>TRBV19
ASHGQLGQPQH
>TRBV25-1
ASSEFLAGVRQF